This T cell receptor beta chain was captured in a study of beta chain features in type 1 diabetes. All of the isolated RNA was reverse transcribed, so expressed TCRB transcripts were sequenced. Clones were read by immunoSEQ multiplex PCR, and TCRdb kept only the in-frame ones, dropping some. Of about 320,000 clones in the sample, 14% are singletons; the top ten hold over 5%. Study-level points and caveats: A potential influence of HLA type upon TCRB rearrangement remained unresolved herein.

This clone showed up many times. Its antigen is as yet unknown. The CDR3 has 14 amino acids. CDR1 is SGHTA and CDR2 is FQGNSA in the germline V gene. Trimming pared 5 bases from V and 4 bases from J, leaving 12 bases between. This clonotype was sampled from a young man in good health. The chain combines TRBV7-2 with TRBJ2-1; D is tentatively TRBD1 or TRBD2 (6 bases each). Sequenced sample: central memory CD4+ T cells from blood. The CDR3 DNA sequence: TGTGCCAGCAGCGGAGGGACACATTACAATGAGCAGTTCTTC. Encoded protein: CASSGGTHYNEQFF.